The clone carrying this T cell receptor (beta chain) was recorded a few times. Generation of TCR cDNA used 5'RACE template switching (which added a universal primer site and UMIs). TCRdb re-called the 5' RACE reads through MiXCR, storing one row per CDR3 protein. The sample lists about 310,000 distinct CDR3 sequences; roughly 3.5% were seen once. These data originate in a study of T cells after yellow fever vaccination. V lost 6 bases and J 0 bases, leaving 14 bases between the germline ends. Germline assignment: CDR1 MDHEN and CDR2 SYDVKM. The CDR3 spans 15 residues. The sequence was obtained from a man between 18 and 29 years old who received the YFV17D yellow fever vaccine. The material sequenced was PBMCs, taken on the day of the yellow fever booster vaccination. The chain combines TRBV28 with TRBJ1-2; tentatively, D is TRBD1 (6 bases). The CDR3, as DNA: TGTGCCAGCAGCCCGATCAACAGGGCTAACTATGGCTACACCTTC. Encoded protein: CASSPINRANYGYTF.